This entry lists 2 T cell receptor beta chains sequenced from one sample in a study of T-cell memory formation after mild COVID-19. TCRdb re-analysed the 5' RACE reads in MiXCR, keeping a single row per CDR3 protein. The sample lists roughly 250,000 distinct CDR3 sequences, around 17% occurring once. Sequenced: PBMCs or a T cell subset sorted from them (not recorded which). The receptors were gathered from a man aged 18 to 30 who had mild COVID-19 (a few samples of this study predate the infection). Cell type and time point are not known.

This clonotype was detected a few times. The chain couples TRBV12-3 or TRBV12-4 to TRBJ1-1; D might be TRBD1 (5 bases). The CDR3 contains 14 residues. The ends were cut back, 7 bases at V and 7 bases at J, with 19 bases in the middle. The CDR3 bases are TGTGCCAGCACTCCCTTGTGGGGGGTCAGTGAAGCTTTCTTT. Protein: CASTPLWGVSEAFF.

The rearrangement joins TRBV5-1 to TRBJ1-3; perhaps TRBD1 as D (5 bases). Trimming removed 1 base from V and 3 bases from J, with 14 bases in between. The CDR3 has 16 residues. In germline, CDR1 is SGHRS, CDR2 YFSETQ. The CDR3 DNA reads as TGCGCCAGCAGCTTGACAGGCTCAAGGTTTGGAAACACCATATATTTT. This codes for CASSLTGSRFGNTIYF.